Shown below are 4 T cell receptor beta chains from a single sample sequenced in a study of glioma-infiltrating T cells. Using RNA template, CDR3s of TCR alpha and beta were amplified with iRepertoire arm-PCR. TCRdb re-analysed the multiplex PCR reads in MiXCR, keeping a single row per CDR3 protein. The sample comprises 300,000 to 400,000 distinct CDR3 sequences, around 45% of which are singletons, and around 12% rests with the top ten. The sample comprised glioma tissue, nonneoplastic brain tissue, or PBMCs (not recorded which). The receptor source for this set is a human donor with low-grade glioma or glioblastoma, undergoing nonglioma brain surgery, or in good health (not recorded which).

The chain is built from TRBV28 and TRBJ1-1; D perhaps matches TRBD1 (6 bases). This CDR3 spans 17 amino acids. The V gene lost 6 bases and the J gene lost 0 bases, with 20 bases spanning the gap. Looked up from germline, CDR1 is MDHEN and CDR2 is SYDVKM. CDR3 sequence (DNA): TGTGCCAGCAGCACTCCCCCGGGACACCCGATGAACACTGAAGCTTTCTTT. It encodes CASSTPPGHPMNTEAFF.

V is TRBV5-5 and J is TRBJ2-7; 10 bases align to TRBD2. Germline V gives CDR1 SGHKS, CDR2 YYEKEE (reference sequence). V dropped 2 bases and J dropped 3; count of bases not matched to a gene: 11. This CDR3 has 17 residues. The CDR3 sequence is CASSFQPGLASIYEQYF. Written as DNA, the CDR3 is TGTGCCAGCAGCTTTCAACCGGGACTAGCGTCAATCTACGAGCAGTACTTC.

Notes on this clonotype: A read error is possible here, since a much larger clone lies one base away. V usage is TRBV20-1 and J usage is TRBJ2-1; weak D call: TRBD1 (6 bases). There are 15 residues in the CDR3. The ends were cut back, 6 bases at V and 3 bases at J, with 18 bases in the middle. The germline V gene has CDR1 DFQATT and CDR2 SNEGSKA (reference sequence). The CDR3 spells CSAIQGIPHYNEQFF. DNA of the CDR3: TGCAGTGCCATACAGGGCATCCCTCACTACAATGAGCAGTTCTTC.

This clonotype was observed a few times. V and J are TRBV4-1 and TRBJ2-7, with 7 bases identical to TRBD2. Germline V gives CDR1 MGHRA, CDR2 YSYEKL. This CDR3 is 15 amino acids long. V shed 5 bases, J shed 4 bases, and the junction held 11 bases outside the gene matches. Here the CDR3 DNA reads TGCGCCAGCAGCACTCTGGGGACTACCTTATACGAGCAGTACTTC. Translating gives CASSTLGTTLYEQYF.